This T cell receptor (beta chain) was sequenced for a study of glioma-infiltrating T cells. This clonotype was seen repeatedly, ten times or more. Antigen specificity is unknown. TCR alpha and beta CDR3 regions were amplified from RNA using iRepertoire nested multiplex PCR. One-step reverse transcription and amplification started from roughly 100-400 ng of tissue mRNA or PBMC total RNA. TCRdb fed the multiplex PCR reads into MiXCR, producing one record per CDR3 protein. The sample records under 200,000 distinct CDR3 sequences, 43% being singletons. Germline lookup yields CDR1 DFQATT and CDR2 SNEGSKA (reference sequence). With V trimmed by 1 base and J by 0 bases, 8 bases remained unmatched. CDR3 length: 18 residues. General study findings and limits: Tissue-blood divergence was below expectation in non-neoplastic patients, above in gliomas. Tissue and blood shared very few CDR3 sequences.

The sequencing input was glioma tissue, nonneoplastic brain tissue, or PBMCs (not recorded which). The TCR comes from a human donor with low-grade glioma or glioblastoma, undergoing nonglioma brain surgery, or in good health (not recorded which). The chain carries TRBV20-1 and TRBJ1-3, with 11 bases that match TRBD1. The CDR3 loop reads CSARARDRGTPSGNTIYF. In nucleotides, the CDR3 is TGCAGTGCTAGAGCCCGGGACAGGGGGACCCCCTCTGGAAACACCATATATTTT.